This TCR beta chain was observed in a study of beta chain features in type 1 diabetes. In the study overall: What patients shared with healthy donors was a similar profile of age, gender and cell yields. Overall study findings and caveats: Shortening that was moderate but significant affected the TCRB CDR3s of Type 1 diabetes patients in all four CD4+ subsets. High TCR expression in some cells could lead to their over-representation in cDNA sequencing.

Of the isolated RNA, all was reverse transcribed, and so the sequenced material was expressed TCRB transcripts. Some clones are missing from TCRdb's copy, which holds only in-frame ones; the method was immunoSEQ multiplex PCR. This table holds almost 350,000 clones, less than 10% found once. Germline V gene data show CDR1 as SGHAT and CDR2 as FQDESV (reference sequence). The CDR3 is 13 residues long. V was pared by 2 bases and J by 9 bases, with 13 bases between. This clone has just a few counts. Its antigen is as yet unknown. The sequence came from a woman aged 18-30 years in good health. The sample comprised central memory CD4+ T cells from blood. V is TRBV11-1 and J is TRBJ2-5; D call uncertain. The DNA of the CDR3 is TGTGCCAGCAGCTTACAGGACCCCCCTGCCCAGTACTTC. It translates to CASSLQDPPAQYF.